The 11 T cell receptor beta chains given below trace back to one sample, sequenced in a study of T cells in localized non-small cell lung cancer. Data came from immunoSEQ multiplex PCR; TCRdb stores just in-frame clones and leaves some out. The table includes some 50,000 clones, 70% to 90% detected once. Sequences were derived from PBMCs, sampled before any cancer treatment. The source of these receptors is a female donor with stage II lung adenocarcinoma.

The chain combines TRBV5-4 with TRBJ2-5; perhaps TRBD1 as D (5 bases). Germline V gene sequence: CDR1 SGHNT, CDR2 YYREEE (reference sequence). There are 16 residues in the CDR3. V lost 0 bases to trimming and J lost 2 bases, with 14 bases between them. The CDR3 DNA sequence: TGTGCCAGCAGCTTGGGCGTTAGGGGCCGGCAAGAGACCCAGTACTTC. Protein sequence: CASSLGVRGRQETQYF.

The chain carries TRBV27 and TRBJ2-6; D remains ambiguous. The ends were cut back, 10 bases at V and 8 bases at J, with 12 bases in the middle. The length of the CDR3 is 12 residues. Germline CDR1 reads MNHEY; CDR2 reads SMNVEV (reference sequence). The CDR3 is CATLDETNVLTF. The CDR3 DNA is TGTGCCACCCTCGACGAGACCAACGTCCTGACTTTC. Complete variable domain (other parts from reference TRBV27 and TRBJ2-6): EAQVTQNPRYLITVTGKKLTVTCSQNMNHEYMSWYRQDPGLGLRQIYYSMNVEVTDKGDVPEGYKVSRKEKRNFPLILESPSPNQTSLYFCATLDETNVLTFGAGSRLTVL.

The chain employs TRBV6-6 and TRBJ2-3, with D maybe TRBD2 (6 bases). From germline, CDR1 is MNHNY and CDR2 SVGAGI (reference sequence). With 6 bases removed from V and 0 bases from J, the gap between germline ends came to 16 bases. The CDR3 is made up of 16 amino acids. The CDR3 bases are TGTGCCAGCAGCATTACCCCGGGAGTTAGCACAGATACGCAGTATTTT. It yields the protein CASSITPGVSTDTQYF.

The chain recombines TRBV5-1 with TRBJ2-1; D tentatively fits TRBD1 or TRBD2 (6 bases each). This CDR3 is built from 17 residues. The V end lost 4 bases, the J end lost 0 bases, and 17 bases lay between the germline ends. Germline CDR1 is SGHRS and CDR2 is YFSETQ. The CDR3 nucleotides read TGCGCCAGCAGCCCCCCCCGGGGGCTTAGCTCCTACAATGAGCAGTTCTTC. Its protein product is CASSPPRGLSSYNEQFF. Together with reference TRBV5-1 and TRBJ2-1, the CDR3 gives the full variable domain: KAGVTQTPRYLIKTRGQQVTLSCSPISGHRSVSWYQQTPGQGLQFLFEYFSETQRNKGNFPGRFSGRQFSNSRSEMNVSTLELGDSALYLCASSPPRGLSSYNEQFFGPGTRLTVL.

The V gene is TRBV6-1, the J gene TRBJ1-4, with D tentatively TRBD1 (5 bases). This CDR3 spans 13 amino acids. Germline V gives CDR1 MNHNS, CDR2 SASEGT. V shed 6 bases and J shed 8 bases, with 13 bases lying between them. The CDR3 DNA reads TGTGCCAGCAGCTCCGGGACCCAGGAAAAACTGTTTTTT. Its translation is CASSSGTQEKLFF.

This clone was picked up a small number of times. The chain carries TRBV6-1 and TRBJ1-2; D not certain. Trimming took off 2 bases at V and 7 bases at J, with 14 bases between the two ends. The CDR3 length is 14 residues. CDR1 is MNHNS and CDR2 is SASEGT in the germline V gene. The CDR3 loop reads CASSEIGSQAGYTF. CDR3 bases: TGTGCCAGCAGTGAAATTGGCTCCCAGGCTGGCTACACCTTC.

The rearrangement joins TRBV6-1 to TRBJ2-1; tentative D call: TRBD1 (5 bases). The V end was cut by 8 bases, the J end by 10 bases, with 18 bases between. Looked up from germline, CDR1 is MNHNS and CDR2 is SASEGT. The CDR3 runs 13 residues. CDR3 amino acids: CASVLRGGGEQFF. In DNA form, the CDR3 reads TGTGCCAGCGTCCTAAGGGGCGGTGGAGAGCAGTTCTTC.

This chain connects TRBV6-5 to TRBJ1-2, with 9 bases matching TRBD1. The V gene end was trimmed by 6 bases and the J gene end by 5 bases; junction bases not matched to a gene: 10. Germline CDR1 MNHEY, CDR2 SVGAGI. The length of the CDR3 is 15 residues. The CDR3 reads CASRNDRDRVYGYTF. Here the CDR3 DNA reads TGTGCCAGCAGAAACGACCGGGACAGGGTTTATGGCTACACCTTC.

The chain joins TRBV7-9 to TRBJ2-2; TRBD1 aligns across 8 bases. Trimming removed 5 bases from V and 6 bases from J; junction bases left unmatched: 2. The germline CDR1 and CDR2 sequences are SEHNR and FQNEAQ (reference sequence). This CDR3 has 13 amino acids. The CDR3 region is CASSPDRAGELFF. In nucleotides, the CDR3 is TGTGCCAGCAGCCCGGACAGGGCCGGGGAGCTGTTTTTT. The complete variable domain, with remaining parts taken from reference TRBV7-9 and TRBJ2-2, reads DTGVSQNPRHKITKRGQNVTFRCDPISEHNRLYWYRQTLGQGPEFLTYFQNEAQLEKSRLLSDRFSAERPKGSFSTLEIQRTEQGDSAMYLCASSPDRAGELFFGEGSRLTVL.

The chain recombines TRBV9 with TRBJ2-5; the D is unclear. This CDR3 has 13 residues. Germline V gene data show CDR1 as SGDLS and CDR2 as YYNGEE. V gave up 0 bases and J gave up 5 bases, with 8 bases separating them. This chain's CDR3 is CASSVDVGETQYF. The CDR3, as DNA: TGTGCCAGCAGCGTAGACGTGGGGGAGACCCAGTACTTC. The full variable domain, in which reference TRBV9 and TRBJ2-5 provide the parts outside the CDR3, is DSGVTQTPKHLITATGQRVTLRCSPRSGDLSVYWYQQSLDQGLQFLIQYYNGEERAKGNILERFSAQQFPDLHSELNLSSLELGDSALYFCASSVDVGETQYFGPGTRLLVL.

The rearrangement joins TRBV6-1 to TRBJ1-6, with 8 bases identical to TRBD1. The CDR3 extends over 14 amino acids. Germline V lookup: CDR1 MNHNS, CDR2 SASEGT. The ends lost 7 bases at V and 5 bases at J; junction bases unmatched: 4. As DNA, the CDR3 is TGTGCCAGCACCCCACAGGGGGATAATTCACCCCTCCACTTT. Translated, it gives CASTPQGDNSPLHF.